Listed here is a single T cell receptor (beta chain). Germline trimming cut 2 bases from V and 3 bases from J; bases unmatched to any gene: 10. This CDR3 is built from 17 residues. CDR1 is SGDLS and CDR2 is YYNGEE in the germline V gene. Under the authors' procedure: Cell counts per sample came from amplifying reference gene primers. Profiled with immunoSEQ multiplex PCR; TCRdb holds only in-frame clones, not every one. The DNA was the basis for D and trimming; V, J and clone size are from that table. The sample includes some 120,000 clones, approximately 90% of them seen just once. The sample belongs to a study of blood T cell repertoires in COVID-19.

V is TRBV9 and J is TRBJ1-2, with 10 bases fitting TRBD1. The source is a human donor with active COVID-19. The donor label of this sample is uncertain. The sequenced material came from peripheral blood. The CDR3 protein is CASSVSTGGQGYYGYTF. Written as DNA, the CDR3 is TGTGCCAGCAGCGTCTCGACAGGGGGCCAGGGGTACTATGGCTACACCTTC. The full variable domain, its missing parts supplied by reference TRBV9 and TRBJ1-2, is DSGVTQTPKHLITATGQRVTLRCSPRSGDLSVYWYQQSLDQGLQFLIQYYNGEERAKGNILERFSAQQFPDLHSELNLSSLELGDSALYFCASSVSTGGQGYYGYTFGSGTRLTVV.